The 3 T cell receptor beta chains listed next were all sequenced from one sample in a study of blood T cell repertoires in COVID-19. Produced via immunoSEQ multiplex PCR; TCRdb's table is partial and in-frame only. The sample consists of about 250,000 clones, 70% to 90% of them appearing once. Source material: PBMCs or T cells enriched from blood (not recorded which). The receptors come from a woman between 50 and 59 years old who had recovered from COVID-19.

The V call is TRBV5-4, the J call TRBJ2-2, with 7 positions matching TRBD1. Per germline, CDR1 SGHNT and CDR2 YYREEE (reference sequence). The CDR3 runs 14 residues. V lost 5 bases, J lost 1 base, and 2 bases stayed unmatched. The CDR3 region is CASRGQKNTGELFF. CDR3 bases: TGTGCCAGCAGGGGACAGAAGAACACCGGGGAGCTGTTTTTT.

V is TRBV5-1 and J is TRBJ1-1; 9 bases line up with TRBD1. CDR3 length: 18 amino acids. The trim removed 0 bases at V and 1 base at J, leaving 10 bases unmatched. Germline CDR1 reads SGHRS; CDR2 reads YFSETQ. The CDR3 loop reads CASSLAFGTGLTNTEAFF. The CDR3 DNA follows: TGCGCCAGCAGCTTGGCCTTCGGGACAGGGCTTACGAACACTGAAGCTTTCTTT.

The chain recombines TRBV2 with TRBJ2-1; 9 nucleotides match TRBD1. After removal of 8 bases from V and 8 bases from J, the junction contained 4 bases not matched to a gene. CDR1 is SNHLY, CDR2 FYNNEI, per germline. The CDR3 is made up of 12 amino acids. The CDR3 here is CASPGQGDEQFF. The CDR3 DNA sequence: TGTGCCAGCCCGGGACAGGGTGATGAGCAGTTCTTC.